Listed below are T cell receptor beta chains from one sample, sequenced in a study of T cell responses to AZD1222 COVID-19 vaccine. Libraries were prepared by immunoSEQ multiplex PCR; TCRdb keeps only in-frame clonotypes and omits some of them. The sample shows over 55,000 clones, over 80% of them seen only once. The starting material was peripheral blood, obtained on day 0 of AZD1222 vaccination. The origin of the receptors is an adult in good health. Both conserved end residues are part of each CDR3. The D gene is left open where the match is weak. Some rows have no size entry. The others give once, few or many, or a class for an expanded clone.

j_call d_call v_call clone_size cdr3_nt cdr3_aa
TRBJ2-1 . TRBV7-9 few TGTGCCAGCAGCAAGACCGGGGCCTACAATGAGCAGTTCTTC CASSKTGAYNEQFF
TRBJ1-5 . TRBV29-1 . TGCAGCGTTGGGCAGGGTTTGGGTCAGCCCCAGCATTTT CSVGQGLGQPQHF
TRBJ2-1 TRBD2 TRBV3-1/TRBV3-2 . TGTGCCAGCAGCCAGGGAGCGGGGGGCTACAATGAGCAGTTCTTC CASSQGAGGYNEQFF
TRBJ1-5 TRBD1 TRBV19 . TGTGCCAGTGGGGGACAGGGACGGGAGCAGCCCCAGCATTTT CASGGQGREQPQHF
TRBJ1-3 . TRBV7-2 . TGTGCCAGCAGCTTACCACGGAGGTCTGGAAACACCATATATTTT CASSLPRRSGNTIYF
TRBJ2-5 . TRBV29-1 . TGCAGCGTTGATGTGGGACGGAAAGAGACCCAGTACTTC CSVDVGRKETQYF
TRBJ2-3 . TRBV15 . TGTGCCACCAGCAGCCCCAGGACACGGACTAGCACAGATACGCAGTATTTT CATSSPRTRTSTDTQYF
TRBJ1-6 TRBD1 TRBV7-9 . TGTGCCAGCAGCTTAGGGAGACAGGGGGCGATGAATTCACCCCTCCACTTT CASSLGRQGAMNSPLHF
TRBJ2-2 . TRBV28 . TGTGCCAGCAGTTTCAAGGGTACCGGGGAGCTGTTTTTT CASSFKGTGELFF
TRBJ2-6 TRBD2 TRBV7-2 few TGTGCCAGCAGCTTAGGGGGAGGGTACTCTGGGGCCAACGTCCTGACTTTC CASSLGGGYSGANVLTF
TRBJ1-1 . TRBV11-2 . TGTGCCAGCAGCTTAGAAGGGGGGAAAAAAGCTTTCTTT CASSLEGGKKAFF
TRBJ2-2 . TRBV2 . TGTGCCAGCAGTCGGATAAGGGAGTCCACCGGGGAGCTGTTTTTT CASSRIRESTGELFF
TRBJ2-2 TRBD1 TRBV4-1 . TGCGCCAGCAGCCAATCCCCGGGACAGGGGGCCGGCGGGGAGCTGTTTTTT CASSQSPGQGAGGELFF
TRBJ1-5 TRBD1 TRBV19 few TGTGCCAGGGGCAGGGACAGCCAGCATTTT CARGRDSQHF
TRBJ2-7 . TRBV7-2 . TGTGCCAGCAGCTTTCGCAGGCCCCTAAGCGAGCAGTACTTC CASSFRRPLSEQYF
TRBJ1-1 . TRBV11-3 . TGTGCCAGCAGCTTAGAGGGGGAGAAGACTGAAGCTTTCTTT CASSLEGEKTEAFF
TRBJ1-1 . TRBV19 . TGTGCCAGTAGTATAGGGGGGGCATGGGTGAACACTGAAGCTTTCTTT CASSIGGAWVNTEAFF
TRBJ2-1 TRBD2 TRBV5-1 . TGCGCCAGCAGCCGTTTCGAGCGGGGGGGCTTTCAGTTCTTC CASSRFERGGFQFF
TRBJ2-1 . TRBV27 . TGTGCCAGCAGTTCTCCGGGGGCTCGGAGGTACAATGAGCAGTTCTTC CASSSPGARRYNEQFF
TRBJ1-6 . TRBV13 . TGTGCCAGCAGCTTCAATAAGGAACAGGTCGCTTCACCCCTCCACTTT CASSFNKEQVASPLHF
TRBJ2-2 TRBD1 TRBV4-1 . TGCGCCAGCAGCGACGGACAGGGGCCGAACACCGGGGAGCTGTTTTTT CASSDGQGPNTGELFF
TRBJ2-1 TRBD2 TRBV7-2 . TGTGCCAGCAGGCGAACTAGCGGGGGGTGGAATGAGCAGTTCTTC CASRRTSGGWNEQFF